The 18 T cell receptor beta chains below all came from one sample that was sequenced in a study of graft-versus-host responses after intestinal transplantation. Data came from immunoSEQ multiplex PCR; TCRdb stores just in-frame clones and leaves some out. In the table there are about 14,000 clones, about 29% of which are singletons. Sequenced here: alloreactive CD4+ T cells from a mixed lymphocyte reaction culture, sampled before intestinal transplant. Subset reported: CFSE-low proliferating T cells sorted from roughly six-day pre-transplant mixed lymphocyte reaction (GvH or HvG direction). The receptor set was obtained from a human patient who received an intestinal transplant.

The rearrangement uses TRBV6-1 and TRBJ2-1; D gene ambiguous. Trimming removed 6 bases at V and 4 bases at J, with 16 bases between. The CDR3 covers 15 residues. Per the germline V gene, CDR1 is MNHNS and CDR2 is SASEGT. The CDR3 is CASRPPRPLYNEQFF. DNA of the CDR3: TGTGCCAGCAGACCCCCAAGGCCACTTTACAATGAGCAGTTCTTC.

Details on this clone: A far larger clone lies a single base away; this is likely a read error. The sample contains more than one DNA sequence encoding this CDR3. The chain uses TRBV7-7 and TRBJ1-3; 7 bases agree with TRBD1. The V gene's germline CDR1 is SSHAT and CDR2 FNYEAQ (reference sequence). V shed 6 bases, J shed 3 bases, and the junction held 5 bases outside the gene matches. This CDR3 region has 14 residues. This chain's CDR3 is CASSPTGHGNTIYF. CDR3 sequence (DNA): TGTGCCAGCAGTCCGACAGGGCATGGAAACACCATATATTTT.

The CDR3 loop reads CASSRTDTQYF. Here the CDR3 DNA reads TGTGCCAGCAGTCGCACAGATACGCAGTATTTT. V and J are TRBV28 and TRBJ2-3; D call uncertain. The ends were cut back, 5 bases at V and 1 base at J, with 1 base in the middle. Germline V CDR1 and CDR2: MDHEN, SYDVKM. The CDR3 has 11 amino acids.

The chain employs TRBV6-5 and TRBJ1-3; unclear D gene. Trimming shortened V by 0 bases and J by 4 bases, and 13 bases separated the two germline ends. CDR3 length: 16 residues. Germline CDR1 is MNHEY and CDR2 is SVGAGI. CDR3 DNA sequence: TGTGCCAGCAGTTACTCGAGAGGACCATTCGGAAACACCATATATTTT. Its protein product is CASSYSRGPFGNTIYF.

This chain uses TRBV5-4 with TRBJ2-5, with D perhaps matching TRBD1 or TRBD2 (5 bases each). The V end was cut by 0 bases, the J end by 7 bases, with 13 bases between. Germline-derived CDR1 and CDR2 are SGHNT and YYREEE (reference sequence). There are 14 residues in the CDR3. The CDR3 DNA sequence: TGTGCCAGCAGCTTGGGAGGGACCAAAGGGACCCAGTACTTC. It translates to CASSLGGTKGTQYF.

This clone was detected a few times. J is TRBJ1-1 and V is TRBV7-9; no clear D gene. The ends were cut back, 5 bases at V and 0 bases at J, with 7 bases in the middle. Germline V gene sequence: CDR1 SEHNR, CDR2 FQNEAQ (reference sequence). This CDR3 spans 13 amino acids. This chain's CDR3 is CASSQRLNTEAFF. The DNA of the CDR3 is TGTGCCAGCAGCCAACGACTGAACACTGAAGCTTTCTTT.

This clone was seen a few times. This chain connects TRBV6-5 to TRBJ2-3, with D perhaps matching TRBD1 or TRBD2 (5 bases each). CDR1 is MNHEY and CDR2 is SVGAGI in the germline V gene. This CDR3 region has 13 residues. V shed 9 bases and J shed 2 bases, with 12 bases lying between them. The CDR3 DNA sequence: TGTGCCAGTACTCCCGGGACCACAGATACGCAGTATTTT. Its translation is CASTPGTTDTQYF.

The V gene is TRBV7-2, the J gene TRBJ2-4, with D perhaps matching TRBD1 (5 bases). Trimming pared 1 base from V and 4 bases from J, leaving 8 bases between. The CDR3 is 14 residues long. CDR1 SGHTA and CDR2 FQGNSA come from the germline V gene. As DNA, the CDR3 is TGTACCAGCAGCTTAGGGACAAATAAAAACATTCAGTACTTC. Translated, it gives CTSSLGTNKNIQYF.

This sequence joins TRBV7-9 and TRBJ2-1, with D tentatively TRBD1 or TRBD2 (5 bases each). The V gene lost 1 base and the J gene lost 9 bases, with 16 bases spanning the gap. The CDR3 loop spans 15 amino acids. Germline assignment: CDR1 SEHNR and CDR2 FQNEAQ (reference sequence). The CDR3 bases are TGTGCCAGCAGCTTAGTCGGGACGACCCAGGGTGAGCAGTTCTTC. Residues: CASSLVGTTQGEQFF.

The CDR3 DNA sequence: TGTGCCAGCAGCAGACAGGGGGCTGTACAGCCCCAGCATTTT. Its protein product is CASSRQGAVQPQHF. This chain joins TRBV27 and TRBJ1-5; 10 bases are a match to TRBD1. This CDR3 comprises 14 residues. In germline, CDR1 is MNHEY, CDR2 SMNVEV (reference sequence). J lost 7 bases, V lost 6 bases, and 6 bases had no gene match.

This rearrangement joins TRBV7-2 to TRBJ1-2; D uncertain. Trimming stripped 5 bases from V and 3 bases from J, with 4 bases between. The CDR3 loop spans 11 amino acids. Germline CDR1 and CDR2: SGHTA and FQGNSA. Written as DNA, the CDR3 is TGTGCCAGCAGCCGACACTATGGCTACACCTTC. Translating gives CASSRHYGYTF. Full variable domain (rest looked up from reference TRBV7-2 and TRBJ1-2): GAGVSQSPSNKVTEKGKDVELRCDPISGHTALYWYRQSLGQGLEFLIYFQGNSAPDKSGLPSDRFSAERTGGSVSTLTIQRTQQEDSAVYLCASSRHYGYTFGSGTRLTVV.

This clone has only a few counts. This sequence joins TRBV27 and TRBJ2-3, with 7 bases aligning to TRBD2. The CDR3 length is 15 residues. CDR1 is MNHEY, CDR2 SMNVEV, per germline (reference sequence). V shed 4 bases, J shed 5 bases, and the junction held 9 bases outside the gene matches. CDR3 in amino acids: CASSSQRDWVDTQYF. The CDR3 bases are TGTGCCAGCAGTTCCCAGCGGGACTGGGTAGATACGCAGTATTTT.

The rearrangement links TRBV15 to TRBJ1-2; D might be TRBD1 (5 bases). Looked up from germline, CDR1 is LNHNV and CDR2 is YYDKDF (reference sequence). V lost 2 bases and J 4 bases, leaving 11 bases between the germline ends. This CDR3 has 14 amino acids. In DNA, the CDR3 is TGTGCCACCAGCAGACAGGGATCCGGCTATGGCTACACCTTC. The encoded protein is CATSRQGSGYGYTF.

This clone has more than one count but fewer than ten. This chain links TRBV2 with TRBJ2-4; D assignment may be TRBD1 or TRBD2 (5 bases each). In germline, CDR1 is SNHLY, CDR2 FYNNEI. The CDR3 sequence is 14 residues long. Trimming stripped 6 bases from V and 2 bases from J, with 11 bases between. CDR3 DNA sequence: TGTGCCAGCAGCGCGACGGGGCCCAAAAACATTCAGTACTTC. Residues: CASSATGPKNIQYF. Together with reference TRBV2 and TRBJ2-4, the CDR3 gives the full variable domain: EPEVTQTPSHQVTQMGQEVILRCVPISNHLYFYWYRQILGQKVEFLVSFYNNEISEKSEIFDDQFSVERPDGSNFTLKIRSTKLEDSAMYFCASSATGPKNIQYFGAGTRLSVL.

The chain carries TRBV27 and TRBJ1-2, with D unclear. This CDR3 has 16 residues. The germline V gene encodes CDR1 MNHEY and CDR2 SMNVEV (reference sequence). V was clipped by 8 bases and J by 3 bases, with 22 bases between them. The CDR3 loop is CASARGGSLLDYGYTF. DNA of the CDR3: TGTGCCAGCGCTCGGGGAGGGTCACTACTAGACTATGGCTACACCTTC.

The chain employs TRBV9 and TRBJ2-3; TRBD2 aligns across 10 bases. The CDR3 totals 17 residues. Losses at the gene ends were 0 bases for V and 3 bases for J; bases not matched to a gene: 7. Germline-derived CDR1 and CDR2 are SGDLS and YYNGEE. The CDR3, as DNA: TGTGCCAGCAGCGTAGCTCGGACTAGCGGTGCAACAGATACGCAGTATTTT. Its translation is CASSVARTSGATDTQYF.

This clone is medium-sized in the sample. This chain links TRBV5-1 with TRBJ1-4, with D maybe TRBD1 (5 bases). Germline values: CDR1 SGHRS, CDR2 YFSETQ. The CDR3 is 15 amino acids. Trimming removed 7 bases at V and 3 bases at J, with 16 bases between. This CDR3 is CASAQTGTANEKLFF. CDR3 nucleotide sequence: TGCGCCAGCGCCCAGACCGGGACGGCTAATGAAAAACTGTTTTTT. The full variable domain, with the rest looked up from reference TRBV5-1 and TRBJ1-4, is KAGVTQTPRYLIKTRGQQVTLSCSPISGHRSVSWYQQTPGQGLQFLFEYFSETQRNKGNFPGRFSGRQFSNSRSEMNVSTLELGDSALYLCASAQTGTANEKLFFGSGTQLSVL.

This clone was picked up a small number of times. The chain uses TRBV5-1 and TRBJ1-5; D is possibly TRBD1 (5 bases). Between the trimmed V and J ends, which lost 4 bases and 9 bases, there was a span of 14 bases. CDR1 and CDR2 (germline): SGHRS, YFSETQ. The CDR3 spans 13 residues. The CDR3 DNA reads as TGCGCCAGCAGCCCGGACGGGGCCGGGCCCCAGCATTTT. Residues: CASSPDGAGPQHF.